The rows below give T cell receptor beta chains drawn from one sample of a study of blood T cells in healthy people across ages. One entry per CDR3 protein results from TCRdb running MiXCR on the 5' RACE reads. The repertoire consists of about 640,000 distinct CDR3 sequences, with approximately 50% occurring once and the leading ten covering over 30%. The sequenced sample was blood. The receptors originated from a man in his 60s in good health. Both conserved end residues are part of each CDR3. Fields, in order: V gene, J gene, clone size, D gene, CDR3 DNA, CDR3 protein. The D gene is left open where the match is weak. The listing skips clone size in some rows; elsewhere it reads once, few, many or a size class.

>TRBV24-1|TRBJ2-5|NA|TRBD1
TGTGCCACCTCTGCTGGGAATAACAGGGGGCAAGAGACCCAGTACTTC
CATSAGNNRGQETQYF
>TRBV5-1|TRBJ2-1|NA|TRBD1
TGCGCCAGCCACGTTCTTGAGACAGGGGCCAATGAGCAGTTCTTC
CASHVLETGANEQFF
>TRBV5-1|TRBJ2-1|many|NA
TGCGCCAGCAGCTTGGCGACACGCAACAATGAGCAGTTCTTC
CASSLATRNNEQFF
>TRBV4-2|TRBJ2-6|NA|TRBD1
TGTGCCAGCAGCCAAGAACGACAGGGAGCATCTGGGGCCAACGTCCTGACTTTC
CASSQERQGASGANVLTF
>TRBV3-1|TRBJ1-4|NA|TRBD1
TGTGCCAGCAGCCAGACAGGGGGGAATGAAAAACTGTTTTTT
CASSQTGGNEKLFF
>TRBV7-3|TRBJ2-3|NA|NA
TGTGCCAGCAGCGTATCCCTCGCAGATACGCAGTATTTT
CASSVSLADTQYF
>TRBV5-1|TRBJ2-7|NA|TRBD2
TGCGCCAGCAGCTCCAGACCAGCGGGGGGCCACTCCTACGAGCAGTACTTC
CASSSRPAGGHSYEQYF
>TRBV5-1|TRBJ2-7|NA|TRBD2
TGCGCCAGCAGCTTGGTTAACGGGGGGACGGGCGAGCAGTACTTC
CASSLVNGGTGEQYF
>TRBV12-3/TRBV12-4|TRBJ2-3|NA|TRBD2
TGTGCCAGCAGTCAAACTAGCGGGGGGGTCACAGATACGCAGTATTTT
CASSQTSGGVTDTQYF
>TRBV24-1|TRBJ2-5|NA|TRBD2
TGTGCCACCAGTGACCCGGGACTAGCGGCTTGGGAGACCCAGTACTTC
CATSDPGLAAWETQYF
>TRBV29-1|TRBJ2-5|NA|TRBD2
TGCAGCGTTGACCGACTAGCGGGGGGGCGAGAGACCCAGTACTTC
CSVDRLAGGRETQYF
>TRBV12-3/TRBV12-4|TRBJ2-4|NA|NA
TGTGCCAGCAGTTTATTTCTAGCCAAAAACATTCAGTACTTC
CASSLFLAKNIQYF
>TRBV28|TRBJ2-1|NA|TRBD1
TGTGCCAGCTCCCCCTCGGGACAGGCGCAAAGTCGGCAGTTCTTC
CASSPSGQAQSRQFF
>TRBV5-1|TRBJ2-2|NA|NA
TGCGCCAGCAGCTTGGGACGGGACACCGGGGAGCTGTTTTTT
CASSLGRDTGELFF
>TRBV20-1|TRBJ1-1|NA|NA
TGCAGTGCTAGACTTACGAGGAACACTGAAGCTTTCTTT
CSARLTRNTEAFF
>TRBV21-1|TRBJ2-6|NA|NA
TGTGCCAGCAAAGTGAGTTGGGACAGTGGGAAGCCTCGAAGGGCCAACGTCCTGACTTTC
CASKVSWDSGKPRRANVLTF
>TRBV29-1|TRBJ2-2|NA|TRBD2
TGCAGCGTCCTTCCCGGGGGGAGTCGTGGGGAGCTGTTTTTT
CSVLPGGSRGELFF
>TRBV6-6|TRBJ2-5|NA|TRBD1
TGTGCCAGCAGGTTATGGACAGGGATGGGGGAGACCCAGTACTTC
CASRLWTGMGETQYF
>TRBV10-2|TRBJ1-2|NA|TRBD1
TGCGCCAGCAGAGAGACAGGGCTTAACTATGGCTACACCTTC
CASRETGLNYGYTF
>TRBV29-1|TRBJ2-7|NA|NA
TGCAGCGTTGAAAGTCTTCCAAGCAAGTACTTC
CSVESLPSKYF
>TRBV10-3|TRBJ1-1|many|NA
TGTGCCATCAGTGAGCCCGACAGGAGGGGAGCTTTCTTT
CAISEPDRRGAFF
>TRBV6-2/TRBV6-3|TRBJ2-5|NA|NA
TGTGCCAGCAGTTACTCGGTCAGGGGAGAGACCCAGTACTTC
CASSYSVRGETQYF
>TRBV7-9|TRBJ2-6|once|TRBD1
TGTGCCAGCAGCGGCAGGACAGGGGGCCACTCTGGGGCCAACGTCCTGACTTTC
CASSGRTGGHSGANVLTF
>TRBV10-3|TRBJ2-5|NA|NA
TGTGCCATCAGCGAGACAGGTGTCGGGGAGACCCAGTACTTC
CAISETGVGETQYF
>TRBV24-1|TRBJ1-1|NA|NA
TGTGCCACCAGTGACCTATCGCCCTTGCACACTGAAGCTTTCTTT
CATSDLSPLHTEAFF
>TRBV20-1|TRBJ1-1|NA|NA
TGCAGTGGTGGGCGTGCCACTGAAGCTTTCTTT
CSGGRATEAFF
>TRBV5-1|TRBJ1-2|NA|TRBD1
TGCGCCAGCACCCCTACAGGGGAGTACGGCTACACCTTC
CASTPTGEYGYTF
>TRBV20-1|TRBJ1-1|few|NA
TGCAGTGCTAGAGATCCTGGCAGGGGAATTTTAGTGAACACTGAAGCTTTCTTT
CSARDPGRGILVNTEAFF
>TRBV29-1|TRBJ2-3|NA|NA
TGCAGCGCCGCCCTCGGCAGGAACACAGATACGCAGTATTTT
CSAALGRNTDTQYF
>TRBV7-2|TRBJ2-6|NA|TRBD1
TGTGCCAGCAGCTTAGCCGGGACAGGGGGCGCCTCTGGGGCCAACGTCCTGACTTTC
CASSLAGTGGASGANVLTF
>TRBV20-1|TRBJ2-5|NA|TRBD2
TGCAGTGCCCCGGGTAGCGGGGAGCAAGAGACCCAGTACTTC
CSAPGSGEQETQYF
>TRBV7-2|TRBJ2-1|few|NA
TGTGCCAGCAGCAAGGACGATAGCTCCTACAATGAGCAGTTCTTC
CASSKDDSSYNEQFF
>TRBV7-2|TRBJ2-4|NA|NA
TGTGCCAGCAGCTTGGAAGGGTACCTAGCCAAAAACATTCAGTACTTC
CASSLEGYLAKNIQYF
>TRBV7-8|TRBJ1-4|NA|TRBD1
TGTGCCAGCAGCTTAGCGACAGGGAAAAATGAAAAACTGTTTTTT
CASSLATGKNEKLFF
>TRBV20-1|TRBJ2-1|NA|NA
TGCAGTGCTAGCCTGACTAATGAGCAGTTCTTC
CSASLTNEQFF
>TRBV5-1|TRBJ2-7|NA|TRBD2
TGCGCCAGCAGCTTGGAGACGGGGGGGGCCTACGAGCAGTACTTC
CASSLETGGAYEQYF
>TRBV20-1|TRBJ2-3|once|TRBD2
TGCAGTGCTAATGTGGCTAGCGGGGGCACAGATACGCAGTATTTT
CSANVASGGTDTQYF
>TRBV20-1|TRBJ2-1|NA|NA
TGCAGTGCTAGGCCCCCGGCAAGGAACCAAGAGACCCAGTTCTTC
CSARPPARNQETQFF
>TRBV4-1|TRBJ2-3|NA|TRBD2
TGCGCCAGCAGCCAAGTCACCCCCGAGGAGCGGGAGGGCCCTACGCAGTATTTT
CASSQVTPEEREGPTQYF
>TRBV12-3/TRBV12-4|TRBJ2-3|NA|NA
TGTGCCAGCAGCAAGACTACTAGCATAGGTACGCAGTATTTT
CASSKTTSIGTQYF
>TRBV7-2|TRBJ2-1|few|NA
TGTGCCAGCAGCTTAACCGGGACCGTCTACAATGAGCAGTTCTTC
CASSLTGTVYNEQFF
>TRBV12-3/TRBV12-4|TRBJ1-5|NA|NA
TGTGCCAGCAGTCAGGGTTTTCTACAGCCCCAGCATTTT
CASSQGFLQPQHF
>TRBV20-1|TRBJ2-5|NA|NA
TGCAGTGCTAGAGATAGGGCTCTCCCACAAGAGACCCAGTACTTC
CSARDRALPQETQYF
>TRBV20-1|TRBJ2-7|NA|NA
TGCAGTGGGAGGGGGCGAACCCCCTACGAGCAGTACTTC
CSGRGRTPYEQYF
>TRBV5-4|TRBJ2-2|NA|NA
TGTGCCAGCAGCCTCCACTCCGGGGCCGGGGAGCTGTTTTTT
CASSLHSGAGELFF
>TRBV5-4|TRBJ2-6|few|TRBD2
TGTGCCAGCAGCCCCGGGACTAGCAGAACTGGGGCCAACGTCCTGACTTTC
CASSPGTSRTGANVLTF
>TRBV6-2/TRBV6-3|TRBJ2-5|NA|NA
TGTGCCAGCAGTTACTCTCAATGGACAGCTATGACCCAGTACTTC
CASSYSQWTAMTQYF
>TRBV2|TRBJ2-5|NA|TRBD2
TGTGCCGGCAGTGGGCCCGTAGCGGGGGAGACCCAGTACTTC
CAGSGPVAGETQYF
>TRBV29-1|TRBJ2-5|NA|NA
TGCAGCGTTGGGTTCCAGGGAGGGACCCAGTACTTC
CSVGFQGGTQYF
>TRBV6-5|TRBJ2-7|NA|NA
TGTGCCAGCAGTTACTCAGTCGGTGCCTACGAGCAGTACTTC
CASSYSVGAYEQYF
>TRBV5-1|TRBJ1-1|once|NA
TGCGCCAGCAGCTTCGGGGGAAGCGACACTGAAGCTTTCTTT
CASSFGGSDTEAFF
>TRBV7-2|TRBJ2-7|many|NA
TGTGCCAGCAGCTTAGCGTTCAGATACGAGCAGTACTTC
CASSLAFRYEQYF